The 6 T cell receptor beta chains reported below all come from one sample, sequenced in a study of T cell responses to AZD1222 COVID-19 vaccine. TCRdb's table, derived via immunoSEQ multiplex PCR, lists solely in-frame clones and lacks some. The sample records roughly 180,000 clones, more than 85% being singletons. The source was peripheral blood, collected 28 days after the second AZD1222 dose. The receptor source for this set is an adult who received the AZD1222 COVID-19 vaccine.

The J gene is TRBJ1-1, the V gene TRBV25-1; the match to TRBD1 covers 7 bases. Looked up from germline, CDR1 is MGHDK and CDR2 is SYGVNS. V lost 4 bases, J lost 5 bases, and 13 bases stayed unmatched. The CDR3 runs to 16 residues. CDR3 loop: CASSAKATGFGTEAFF. The CDR3 DNA reads as TGTGCCAGCAGTGCAAAAGCGACAGGGTTTGGTACTGAAGCTTTCTTT.

The chain is built from TRBV14 and TRBJ2-3; 13 bases agree with TRBD2. The CDR3 spans 17 residues. With 2 bases clipped from V and 3 bases from J, the junction kept 5 bases outside the gene matches. Germline lookup yields CDR1 SGHDN and CDR2 FVKESK. This chain's CDR3 is CASSQPRTSGSTDTQYF. The CDR3 DNA is TGTGCCAGCAGCCAACCCCGGACTAGCGGGAGTACAGATACGCAGTATTTT.

This sequence joins TRBV30 and TRBJ2-1, with D uncertain. The CDR3 runs 11 residues. V dropped 4 bases and J dropped 6 bases, with 7 bases sitting between them. Germline assignment: CDR1 GTSNPN and CDR2 SVGIG (reference sequence). The CDR3 DNA reads as TGTGCCTGGACCAATAGCAATGAGCAGTTCTTC. It translates to CAWTNSNEQFF.

V gene TRBV7-2 combines with J gene TRBJ2-3, with 10 bases identical to TRBD1. The V segment lost 5 bases and the J segment 4 bases; nucleotides outside the gene matches: 6. The CDR3 sequence is 15 residues long. CDR1 and CDR2 (germline): SGHTA, FQGNSA. The CDR3 region is CASSPRDRGPDTQYF. The CDR3 nucleotides are TGTGCCAGCAGCCCCCGGGACAGGGGCCCAGATACGCAGTATTTT.

This rearrangement joins TRBV7-9 to TRBJ1-2, with D uncertain. Trimming stripped 6 bases from V and 2 bases from J, with 13 bases between. Germline V gene data show CDR1 as SEHNR and CDR2 as FQNEAQ (reference sequence). The CDR3 covers 14 residues. CDR3 DNA sequence: TGTGCCAGCAGGTGGACTCCAGGCAACTATGGCTACACCTTC. Translation: CASRWTPGNYGYTF.

This clone was observed a handful of times. The V call is TRBV28, the J call TRBJ2-7; 9 bases are a match to TRBD2. Germline values: CDR1 MDHEN, CDR2 SYDVKM. The V gene end was trimmed by 7 bases and the J gene end by 5 bases; junction bases not matched to a gene: 9. The CDR3 consists of 14 residues. The CDR3 bases are TGTGCCAGCAACCCGGGACTAGCCCCCGACGAGCAGTACTTC. It yields the protein CASNPGLAPDEQYF.